Listed below are T cell receptor beta chains from one sample, sequenced in a study of T-cell memory formation after mild COVID-19. TCRdb itself ran the 5' RACE reads through MiXCR, one entry per CDR3 protein. The sample yields about 250,000 distinct CDR3 sequences, 15% seen once. Material for sequencing was PBMCs or a T cell subset sorted from them (not recorded which). The receptor source for this set is an adult woman who had mild COVID-19 (a few samples of this study predate the infection). Cell type and time point are not known. The CDR3 runs from the conserved cysteine through the conserved F or W. Fields, in order: D gene, J gene, V gene, clone size, CDR3 protein, CDR3 DNA. D genes are given only for firm matches. Some rows mark clone size as missing; the rest say once, few, many or name a class of expanded clone.

- | TRBJ2-7 | TRBV2 | - | CASSVAAGGGSYEQYF | TGTGCCAGCAGTGTGGCAGCCGGGGGTGGCTCCTACGAGCAGTACTTC
TRBD1 | TRBJ1-1 | TRBV7-6 | - | CASSPRQGGIGPNTEAFF | TGTGCCAGCAGCCCCCGACAGGGGGGGATTGGCCCTAACACTGAAGCTTTCTTT
TRBD2 | TRBJ2-5 | TRBV19 | - | CASSIRGGPGETQYF | TGTGCCAGTAGTATCCGGGGGGGCCCTGGGGAGACCCAGTACTTC
- | TRBJ1-4 | TRBV6-1 | - | CASSEDRGAGEKLFF | TGTGCCAGCAGTGAAGATCGGGGGGCGGGAGAAAAACTGTTTTTT
- | TRBJ1-3 | TRBV11-2 | - | CASSLIQSSGNTIYF | TGTGCCAGCAGCTTAATACAAAGCTCTGGAAACACCATATATTTT
TRBD1 | TRBJ2-7 | TRBV27 | - | CASSSVQGYSYEQYF | TGTGCCAGCAGTTCAGTACAGGGGTATAGCTACGAGCAGTACTTC
TRBD2 | TRBJ2-5 | TRBV4-3 | few | CASSRGAGGPQETQYF | TGCGCCAGCAGCCGAGGAGCGGGAGGACCCCAAGAGACCCAGTACTTC
TRBD2 | TRBJ2-1 | TRBV4-1 | many | CASSQEGLAGSPYNEQFF | TGCGCCAGCAGCCAAGAAGGGCTAGCGGGGAGCCCTTACAATGAGCAGTTCTTC
- | TRBJ1-1 | TRBV28 | few | CASTVGGGDTEAFF | TGTGCCAGCACCGTAGGGGGGGGGGACACTGAAGCTTTCTTT
- | TRBJ2-3 | TRBV7-6 | few | CASSLAGRGSPSTDTQYF | TGTGCCAGCAGCTTAGCCGGTCGGGGCAGCCCTAGCACAGATACGCAGTATTTT
TRBD1 | TRBJ1-1 | TRBV19 | once | CASTTLGQGNTEAFF | TGTGCCAGTACCACGCTGGGACAGGGGAACACTGAAGCTTTCTTT
TRBD2 | TRBJ2-7 | TRBV18 | - | CASSSLAGESYEQYF | TGTGCCAGCTCGTCACTAGCGGGAGAGTCCTACGAGCAGTACTTC
- | TRBJ1-5 | TRBV12-3/TRBV12-4 | - | CASSWAGNQPQHF | TGTGCCAGCAGTTGGGCAGGCAATCAGCCCCAGCATTTT
TRBD2 | TRBJ2-7 | TRBV6-1 | - | CASSEQSSGVYEQYF | TGTGCCAGCAGTGAACAGAGTAGCGGGGTCTACGAGCAGTACTTC
TRBD1 | TRBJ1-5 | TRBV20-1 | - | CSARDYGQGIGSNQPQHF | TGCAGTGCTAGAGATTACGGACAGGGGATAGGGAGCAATCAGCCCCAGCATTTT
- | TRBJ2-7 | TRBV27 | few | CASSFLGSREQYF | TGTGCCAGCAGTTTCTTGGGCAGCCGAGAGCAGTACTTC
- | TRBJ2-3 | TRBV5-6 | many | CASSLATADTQYF | TGTGCCAGCAGCTTGGCTACCGCAGATACGCAGTATTTT
- | TRBJ2-7 | TRBV3-1 | few | CASSQAGNSIYEQYF | TGTGCCAGCAGCCAAGCGGGCAACTCCATCTACGAGCAGTACTTC
TRBD1 | TRBJ2-1 | TRBV7-8 | - | CASSPDRVGSYNEQFF | TGTGCCAGCAGCCCAGACAGGGTCGGTTCCTACAATGAGCAGTTCTTC
TRBD1 | TRBJ1-5 | TRBV20-1 | - | CSAPGQRNQPQHF | TGCAGTGCGCCGGGACAGCGCAATCAGCCCCAGCATTTT
- | TRBJ1-1 | TRBV6-6 | few | CASSYGLGGLDTEAFF | TGTGCCAGCAGTTACGGTTTGGGGGGGCTGGATACTGAAGCTTTCTTT
- | TRBJ1-6 | TRBV19 | few | CASNDGSYNSPLHF | TGTGCCAGTAACGACGGGTCCTATAATTCACCCCTCCACTTT
- | TRBJ1-3 | TRBV12-3/TRBV12-4 | few | CASSFQGSGNTIYF | TGTGCCAGCAGTTTCCAGGGGTCTGGAAACACCATATATTTT
TRBD2 | TRBJ2-5 | TRBV15 | - | CATSSGGLAGGGETQYF | TGTGCCACCAGCAGTGGGGGACTAGCGGGAGGCGGGGAGACCCAGTACTTC
- | TRBJ1-2 | TRBV18 | - | CASSPGSSRGYTF | TGTGCCAGCTCACCGGGGAGTTCGAGGGGCTACACCTTC
TRBD2 | TRBJ2-1 | TRBV29-1 | few | CSVAARGDYNEQFF | TGCAGCGTTGCGGCGCGGGGGGATTACAATGAGCAGTTCTTC
TRBD1 | TRBJ1-1 | TRBV7-2 | few | CASSFGTANTEAFF | TGTGCCAGCAGCTTTGGGACAGCGAACACTGAAGCTTTCTTT
- | TRBJ1-2 | TRBV12-3/TRBV12-4 | - | CASSDRRTNYGYTF | TGTGCCAGCAGTGATCGGAGAACTAACTATGGCTACACCTTC
TRBD2 | TRBJ2-1 | TRBV12-5 | few | CASGLVLGREGLHEQFF | TGTGCTAGTGGTTTGGTGTTGGGGCGGGAGGGCCTACATGAGCAGTTCTTC
TRBD1 | TRBJ2-4 | TRBV11-2 | many | CASSLGQGALAKNIQYF | TGTGCCAGCAGCTTAGGACAGGGGGCTCTAGCCAAAAACATTCAGTACTTC
TRBD1 | TRBJ1-3 | TRBV5-1 | few | CASSTGQPSYSGNTIYF | TGCGCCAGCAGCACGGGACAGCCTTCTTACTCTGGAAACACCATATATTTT